The 2 T cell receptor beta chains listed next were all sequenced from one sample in a study of blood T cell repertoires in COVID-19. Measured with immunoSEQ multiplex PCR; TCRdb has only the in-frame clones, and not every one. The data show about 73,000 clones, 75% to 90% seen once. Sequencing was carried out using peripheral blood. These receptors originate from a man older than 75 with active or convalescent COVID-19.

V gene TRBV7-2 combines with J gene TRBJ1-3; D possibly corresponds to TRBD1 (5 bases). CDR1 is SGHTA and CDR2 is FQGNSA in the germline V gene. There are 13 residues in the CDR3. The germline V and J ends were trimmed by 7 bases and 4 bases, with 11 bases remaining between them. The CDR3 sequence is CASKYGGGNTIYF. The CDR3 region has the DNA TGTGCCAGCAAATACGGGGGGGGAAACACCATATATTTT. The full variable domain, with the rest looked up from reference TRBV7-2 and TRBJ1-3, is GAGVSQSPSNKVTEKGKDVELRCDPISGHTALYWYRQSLGQGLEFLIYFQGNSAPDKSGLPSDRFSAERTGGSVSTLTIQRTQQEDSAVYLCASKYGGGNTIYFGEGSWLTVV.

The chain carries TRBV2 and TRBJ2-5; 10 nucleotides match TRBD2. The CDR3 runs 15 residues. J was trimmed by 5 bases and V by 6 bases; bases with no gene match: 9. Germline V CDR1 and CDR2: SNHLY, FYNNEI. This CDR3 reads CASSYLAGVQETQYF. The CDR3 DNA reads as TGTGCCAGCAGCTACCTAGCGGGAGTACAGGAGACCCAGTACTTC.